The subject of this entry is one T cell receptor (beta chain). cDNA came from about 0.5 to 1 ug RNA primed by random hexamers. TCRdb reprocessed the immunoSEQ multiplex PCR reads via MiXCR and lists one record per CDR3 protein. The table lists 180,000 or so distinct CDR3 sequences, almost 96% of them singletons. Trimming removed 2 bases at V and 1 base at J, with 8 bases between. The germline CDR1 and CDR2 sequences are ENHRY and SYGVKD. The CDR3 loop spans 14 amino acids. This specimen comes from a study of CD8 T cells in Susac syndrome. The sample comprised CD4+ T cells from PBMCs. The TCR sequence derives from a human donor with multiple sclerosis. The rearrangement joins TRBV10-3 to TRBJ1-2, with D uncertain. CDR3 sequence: CAISERQDNYGYTF. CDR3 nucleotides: TGTGCCATCAGTGAGAGGCAGGATAACTATGGCTACACCTTC.